This TCR beta chain was observed in a study of patients and donors after allogeneic stem cell transplantation. TCRdb reprocessed the RT-PCR reads with MiXCR, giving one entry per CDR3 protein. The table lists roughly 190,000 distinct CDR3 sequences, more than 35% of them singletons, with 33% in the top ten. V gave up 8 bases and J gave up 6 bases, with 25 bases separating them. The germline gives CDR1 ENHRY, CDR2 SYGVKD. This CDR3 has 16 amino acids. The sequenced sample consisted of blood, either unsorted or a sorted T cell fraction (not recorded which). The sequence was collected from a human donor who was either an allogeneic HSCT recipient or a stem cell or donor lymphocyte infusion donor (not recorded which). It is not recorded whose cells these are; they may come from a transplant donor. The rearrangement uses TRBV10-3 and TRBJ1-1; the D gene is possibly TRBD1 (6 bases). The CDR3 sequence is CAISVLWGASGSEAFF. The CDR3, as DNA: TGTGCCATCTCTGTTTTGTGGGGGGCGAGTGGCTCTGAAGCTTTCTTT.